The present T cell receptor (beta chain) was sequenced within a study of beta chain features in type 1 diabetes listed by TCRdb under 2018. As for the study more broadly: No differences in mean age, gender distribution, total cell number or subset yield were found between patients and healthy donors. Across all samples, around 100 million sorted cells were examined, and cell number per subset correlated strongly with RNA yield. In the study, TCRB repertoires of sorted circulating CD4+ T cell subsets from recently diagnosed type 1 diabetes patients were compared with those of matched healthy donors. Regulatory and stem cell-like memory subsets were isolated from only 8 patients and 8 healthy donors, whereas naive and central memory subsets came from all 28 donors.

From each donor, a single peripheral blood sample of approximately 120 mL on average was drawn into heparinised tubes. A BD FACSAria II was used to sort naive, central memory, regulatory and stem cell-like memory CD4+ T cells with a panel that included CD45RO, CCR7, CD25, CD127, CD95 and CD27. All sorted populations exceeded 98% purity. PBMCs were separated immediately by Lymphoprep density gradient centrifugation and were stained directly, without being cultured. To minimize batch effects, samples were stained and sorted in pairs, one healthy donor with one patient per experiment. There are 15 amino acids in the CDR3, from cysteine to phenylalanine inclusive. The only DNA kept is the CDR3, 45 bases in frame from the first base. CDR1 SGHRS and CDR2 YFSETQ were looked up in the germline V gene. Trimming removed 4 bases from V and 4 bases from J; the gene matches leave 7 bases unexplained. The table lists this clone with a few counts. Its binding antigen is unknown. No qualities accompany the bases; no much larger clone lies one base away.

The study at large found these results: The naive, central memory and regulatory TCRB repertoires appeared to resemble one another more closely among patients than among healthy donors. Sequencing cDNA rather than genomic DNA could over-represent highly expressing activated cells, although activation and CD3 levels did not differ between groups. Shorter templates might have been favored by PCR, but patient and control samples were amplified and corrected together, so both groups would have been affected equally by any skew. Because the HLA sub-analyses included only small numbers of individuals, any influence of HLA type on TCRB rearrangement was left unresolved. In all four CD4+ subsets, TCRB CDR3 length was moderately but significantly shorter in type 1 diabetes patients. At VDJ recombination sites, type 1 diabetes patients had fewer insertions and more deleted nucleotides, which implies abnormalities in thymic rearrangement.

All of the isolated RNA was reverse transcribed with the High Capacity cDNA Reverse Transcription Kit, so expressed TCRB transcripts were sequenced. Deep immunoSEQ sequencing was applied to naive, central memory and regulatory T cell samples, giving an average of roughly 3.5 million total reads per sample. Sorted cells were lysed in RLT buffer, and RNA was extracted using DNase-treated RNeasy Micro or Mini kits according to cell number. To prevent cross-contamination, every cell subset was processed on its own, while patient and healthy donor samples were processed together. The immunoSEQ multiplex PCR was used to amplify TCRB sequences from cDNA, generating 87-bp fragments that spanned the CDR3 region. Amplicons were sequenced on the Illumina HiSeq platform. As for how the authors treated the data: PCR bias was corrected computationally using synthetic template baselines, and reads within Hamming distance 2 were collapsed, with unmergeable singletons discarded. Reads were aligned against IMGT so that V, D and J genes, CDR3 length and insertions or deletions at six rearrangement sites could be assigned. Within each subset, clonotype counts were normalized to sorted cell number, after which true diversity and Gini coefficients were computed with the tcR R package. The overlap coefficient, calculated on TCRB nucleotide sequences, was used to quantify repertoire sharing. The source is immuneACCESS, and TCRdb retained only in-frame sequences with V and J called. Part of the clones is not carried over; for the studies checked, unresolved V genes explain less than half of this, and the remainder is unexplained. Clonal size and the V and J genes are those of that table, whereas D and trimming came from the DNA. This sample lists 200,000 to 250,000 clones; about 11% were detected once. The ten top clones hold about 1.2% of the sample.

The receptor chain draws on TRBV5-1 and TRBJ2-2, and TRBD2 matches 7 of the central bases. The sequenced material came from central memory CD4+ T cells from blood. This clonotype originated in a man younger than 35 in good health. Here the CDR3 is given as CASSPSGLLTGELFF. In nucleotide form, the sequence is TGCGCCAGCAGCCCCTCGGGACTACTCACCGGGGAGCTGTTTTTT.